The clone carrying this TCR beta chain was seen just once. This specimen comes from a study of blood T cell repertoires in COVID-19. Assay used: immunoSEQ multiplex PCR; TCRdb lists only in-frame clones, some missing. Counted here are 100,000 to 140,000 clones, 80% to 85% occurring once; the ten biggest clones make up about 4.2%. The V segment lost 3 bases and the J segment 0 bases; nucleotides outside the gene matches: 3. The CDR3 totals 14 residues. Germline CDR1 SGHDT, CDR2 YYEEEE. This sequence was found in a human donor in a cohort sampled during active COVID-19. Sequencing was done on a sample of peripheral blood. The chain recombines TRBV5-6 with TRBJ2-7; TRBD2 aligns across 7 bases. The CDR3 DNA is TGTGCCAGCAGCTGGGGCGGGAGCTCCTACGAGCAGTACTTC. This codes for CASSWGGSSYEQYF. The full variable domain, with the rest looked up from reference TRBV5-6 and TRBJ2-7, is DAGVTQSPTHLIKTRGQQVTLRCSPKSGHDTVSWYQQALGQGPQFIFQYYEEEERQRGNFPDRFSGHQFPNYSSELNVNALLLGDSALYLCASSWGGSSYEQYFGPGTRLTVT.